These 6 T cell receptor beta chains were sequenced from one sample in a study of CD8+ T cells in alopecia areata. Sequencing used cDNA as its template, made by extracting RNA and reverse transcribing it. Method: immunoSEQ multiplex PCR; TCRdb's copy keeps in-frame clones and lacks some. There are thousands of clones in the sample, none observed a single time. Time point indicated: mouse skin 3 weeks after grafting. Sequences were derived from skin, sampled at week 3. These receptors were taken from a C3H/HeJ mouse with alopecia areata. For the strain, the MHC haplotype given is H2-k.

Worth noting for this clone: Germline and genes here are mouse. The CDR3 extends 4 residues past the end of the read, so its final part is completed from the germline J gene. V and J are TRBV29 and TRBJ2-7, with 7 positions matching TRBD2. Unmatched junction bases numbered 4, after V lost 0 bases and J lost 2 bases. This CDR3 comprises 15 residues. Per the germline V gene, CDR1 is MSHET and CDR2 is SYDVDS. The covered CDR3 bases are TGTGCTAGCAGTTTATCGGGGGGGAAGCCCTAT. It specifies CASSLSGGKPY. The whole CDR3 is CASSLSGGKPYEQYF.

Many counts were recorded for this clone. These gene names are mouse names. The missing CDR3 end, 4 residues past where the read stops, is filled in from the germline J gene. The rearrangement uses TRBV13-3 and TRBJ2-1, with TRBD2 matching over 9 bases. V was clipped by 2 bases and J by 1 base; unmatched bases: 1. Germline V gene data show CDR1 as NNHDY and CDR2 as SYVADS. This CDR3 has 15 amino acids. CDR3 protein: CASSDWGGNYAEQFF. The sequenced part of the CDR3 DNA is TGTGCCAGCAGTGACTGGGGGGGGAACTATGCT.

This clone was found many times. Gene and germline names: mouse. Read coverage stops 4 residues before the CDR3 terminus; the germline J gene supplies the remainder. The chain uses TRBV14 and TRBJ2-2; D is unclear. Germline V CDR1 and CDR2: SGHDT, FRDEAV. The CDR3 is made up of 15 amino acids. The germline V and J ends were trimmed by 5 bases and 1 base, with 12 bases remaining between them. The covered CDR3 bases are TGTGCCAGCAGCCCCGGAACAGTAAACACCGGG. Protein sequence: CASSPGTVNTG. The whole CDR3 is CASSPGTVNTGQLYF.

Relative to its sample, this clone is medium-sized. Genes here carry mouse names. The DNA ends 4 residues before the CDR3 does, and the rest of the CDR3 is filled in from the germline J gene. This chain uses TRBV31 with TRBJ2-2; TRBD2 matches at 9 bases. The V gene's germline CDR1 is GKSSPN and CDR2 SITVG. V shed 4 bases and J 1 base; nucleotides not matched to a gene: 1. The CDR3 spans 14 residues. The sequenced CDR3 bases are TGTGCCTGGAACTGGGGGGAAAACACCGGG. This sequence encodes CAWNWGENTG. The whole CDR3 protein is CAWNWGENTGQLYF.

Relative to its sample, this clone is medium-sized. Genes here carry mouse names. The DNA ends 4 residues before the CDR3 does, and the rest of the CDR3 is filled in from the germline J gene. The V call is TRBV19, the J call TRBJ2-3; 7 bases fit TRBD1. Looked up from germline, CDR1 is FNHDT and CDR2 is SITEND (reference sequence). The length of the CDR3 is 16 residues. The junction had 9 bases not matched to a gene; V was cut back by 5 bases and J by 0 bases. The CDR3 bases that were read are TGTGCCAGCAGCAGTCCCGGACAGGCTAGTGCAGAA. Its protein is CASSSPGQASAE. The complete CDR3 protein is CASSSPGQASAETLYF.

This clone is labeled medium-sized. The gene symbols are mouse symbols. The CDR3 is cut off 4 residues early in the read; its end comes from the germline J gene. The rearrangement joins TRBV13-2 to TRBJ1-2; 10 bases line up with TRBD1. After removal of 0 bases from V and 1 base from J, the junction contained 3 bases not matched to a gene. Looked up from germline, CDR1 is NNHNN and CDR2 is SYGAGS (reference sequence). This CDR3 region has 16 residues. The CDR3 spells CASGDAWDRGNSDYTF. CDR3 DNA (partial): TGTGCCAGCGGTGATGCTTGGGACAGGGGAAACTCC.